This TCR beta chain came from a study of identical twins. Findings of the study overall: Cord blood beta clonotypes that were abundant carried fewer insertions, and memory repertoires showed no such trend.

Germline CDR1 reads LGHDT; CDR2 reads YNNKEL (reference sequence). Trimming took 3 bases from V and 7 from J, leaving 10 bases between them. The CDR3 covers 13 residues. About this clonotype: Antigen: not known.

The cDNA had a unique molecular identifier and a template-switch universal primer site. TCRdb used MiXCR to reprocess the 5' RACE reads, holding one entry per CDR3 protein. This table holds approximately 620,000 distinct CDR3 sequences, over 8.5% found once. The same data also went into a second study, on yellow fever vaccine responses in identical twins.

Sequencing used PBMCs. The sequence was collected from a woman aged 18-29 years in good health. The chain has TRBV3-1 and TRBJ2-1; the D call may be TRBD1 or TRBD2 (5 bases each). The CDR3 DNA sequence: TGTGCCAGCAGCCAGAGGGGAATTAATGAGCAGTTCTTC. Translation: CASSQRGINEQFF.